The 17 T cell receptor beta chains below were found in one sample sequenced in a study of T cell responses to AZD1222 COVID-19 vaccine. Generated by immunoSEQ multiplex PCR, the TCRdb table keeps only in-frame clones and is missing some. The table records roughly 100,000 clones, 80% to 90% of them present only once. The material sequenced was peripheral blood, taken on day 0 of AZD1222 vaccination. The receptor set was obtained from an adult in good health.

The chain carries TRBV11-2 and TRBJ2-6; D possibly matches TRBD1 or TRBD2 (6 bases each). The CDR3 totals 16 residues. In germline, CDR1 is SGHAT, CDR2 FQNNGV. The CDR3 loop is CASERGRGPGANVLTF. As DNA, the CDR3 is TGTGCAAGCGAACGAGGCCGGGGGCCTGGGGCCAACGTCCTGACTTTC.

The chain recombines TRBV3-1 (or the pseudogene TRBV3-2) with TRBJ1-2, with D possibly matching TRBD1 (5 bases). Germline CDR1 and CDR2: LGHDT and YNNKEL (reference sequence). The ends were cut back, 0 bases at V and 8 bases at J, with 16 bases in the middle. CDR3 size: 15 residues. CDR3 bases: TGTGCCAGCAGCCAAGATTCCGCCGGGGCAGAGGGCTACACCTTC. Translation: CASSQDSAGAEGYTF.

A single count supports this clone. The chain has TRBV28 and TRBJ1-2, with 9 bases fitting TRBD1. Germline V lookup: CDR1 MDHEN, CDR2 SYDVKM. Trimming removed 5 bases from V and 7 bases from J; junction bases left unmatched: 14. This CDR3 is 16 amino acids long. The CDR3 loop reads CASSTPGTGRHLGYTF. The DNA of the CDR3 is TGTGCCAGCAGTACGCCAGGGACAGGGAGACATCTTGGCTACACCTTC.

The V gene is TRBV27, the J gene TRBJ1-2; D is perhaps TRBD1 (5 bases). Germline CDR1 MNHEY, CDR2 SMNVEV (reference sequence). The CDR3 is 15 residues long. The V end lost 2 bases, the J end lost 2 bases, and 12 bases lay between the germline ends. CDR3 in DNA: TGTGCCAGCAGTTTAACGGGGGGGAAAAACTATGGCTACACCTTC. Protein sequence: CASSLTGGKNYGYTF.

The CDR3 loop reads CAISTGVTSNQPQHF. In DNA form, the CDR3 reads TGTGCCATCAGTACCGGGGTCACGAGCAATCAGCCCCAGCATTTT. The chain is built from TRBV10-3 and TRBJ1-5; no definite D call. Germline-derived CDR1 and CDR2 are ENHRY and SYGVKD. V was clipped by 5 bases and J by 1 base, with 12 bases between them. The CDR3 contains 15 residues.

CDR3 loop: CASSQDSRPGNTIYF. DNA for the CDR3: TGTGCCAGCAGCCAAGACAGTCGCCCTGGAAACACCATATATTTT. This rearrangement joins TRBV3-1 (or the pseudogene TRBV3-2) to TRBJ1-3; D uncertain. There are 15 residues in the CDR3. Trimming took 0 bases from V and 2 from J, leaving 8 bases between them. Per germline, CDR1 LGHDT and CDR2 YNNKEL (reference sequence).

This clone was seen only a few times. V gene TRBV29-1 combines with J gene TRBJ2-4, with D perhaps TRBD2 (5 bases). Between the trimmed V and J ends, which lost 8 bases and 0 bases, there was a span of 29 bases. The germline V gene encodes CDR1 SQVTM and CDR2 ANQGSEA. The CDR3 loop spans 19 amino acids. The CDR3 DNA reads as TGCAGCCTTCCCCGGTTCTTCAGCGGAGGCTTAATAGCCAAAAACATTCAGTACTTC. As protein: CSLPRFFSGGLIAKNIQYF.

The table lists this clone with a count of one. The chain recombines TRBV28 with TRBJ1-5; tentatively, D is TRBD1 (6 bases). Trimming removed 7 bases at V and 8 bases at J, with 18 bases between. The CDR3 is 14 residues long. Germline V gene lookup returns CDR1 MDHEN and CDR2 SYDVKM. In DNA, the CDR3 is TGTGCCAGCACCGGGGGCGTTTGGCTTAAGCCCCAGCATTTT. The encoded protein is CASTGGVWLKPQHF.

The V gene is TRBV5-4, the J gene TRBJ1-3; D might be TRBD1 (5 bases). This CDR3 has 15 residues. V was cut by 0 bases and J by 4 bases, with 11 bases left in between. Germline V gives CDR1 SGHNT, CDR2 YYREEE (reference sequence). CDR3 in amino acids: CASSLVSGSGNTIYF. CDR3 in DNA: TGTGCCAGCAGCTTGGTGTCAGGGTCGGGAAACACCATATATTTT. The whole variable domain, filled in from reference TRBV5-4 and TRBJ1-3, reads ETGVTQSPTHLIKTRGQQVTLRCSSQSGHNTVSWYQQALGQGPQFIFQYYREEENGRGNFPPRFSGLQFPNYSSELNVNALELDDSALYLCASSLVSGSGNTIYFGEGSWLTVV.

The chain recombines TRBV4-3 with TRBJ1-2; D is possibly TRBD1 (6 bases). This CDR3 is built from 19 residues. V lost 1 base and J lost 6, with 27 bases in between. Looked up from germline, CDR1 is LGHNA and CDR2 is YSLEER. The CDR3 bases are TGCGCCAGCAGCCAAGGGTGGCCCCTCGGGGGGCGCCTTTTACATGGCTACACCTTC. Its protein product is CASSQGWPLGGRLLHGYTF.

V usage is TRBV19 and J usage is TRBJ1-5; unclear D gene. V lost 5 bases and J 2 bases, leaving 10 bases between the germline ends. The CDR3 has 14 amino acids. Germline lookup yields CDR1 LNHDA and CDR2 SQIVND (reference sequence). CDR3: CASSPLVGNQPQHF. In DNA, the CDR3 is TGTGCCAGTAGTCCTCTGGTTGGCAATCAGCCCCAGCATTTT. The full variable domain, its missing parts supplied by reference TRBV19 and TRBJ1-5, is DGGITQSPKYLFRKEGQNVTLSCEQNLNHDAMYWYRQDPGQGLRLIYYSQIVNDFQKGDIAEGYSVSREKKESFPLTVTSAQKNPTAFYLCASSPLVGNQPQHFGDGTRLSIL.

The V gene is TRBV7-9, the J gene TRBJ1-4; possible D gene TRBD1, 5 bases. This CDR3 contains 14 residues. Germline V lookup: CDR1 SEHNR, CDR2 FQNEAQ (reference sequence). Trimming stripped 8 bases from V and 0 bases from J, with 10 bases between. CDR3 DNA sequence: TGTGCCAGCGCCCCGGGGGCAACTAATGAAAAACTGTTTTTT. It specifies CASAPGATNEKLFF.

This clone has just one count. The sample contains more than one DNA sequence encoding this CDR3. The V call is TRBV9, the J call TRBJ1-1; D not certain. The V end was cut by 2 bases, the J end by 1 base, with 6 bases between. Looked up from germline, CDR1 is SGDLS and CDR2 is YYNGEE. The CDR3 length is 13 residues. CDR3 bases: TGTGCCAGCAGCGTTTCCCGGAACACTGAAGCTTTCTTT. Amino acid sequence: CASSVSRNTEAFF.

The chain has TRBV7-9 and TRBJ2-1, with TRBD2 matching over 13 bases. Looked up from germline, CDR1 is SEHNR and CDR2 is FQNEAQ (reference sequence). The CDR3 extends over 16 amino acids. Trimming removed 5 bases from V and 2 bases from J; junction bases left unmatched: 3. This chain's CDR3 is CASSPGTSGAYNEQFF. The CDR3 bases are TGTGCCAGCAGCCCCGGGACTAGCGGGGCCTACAATGAGCAGTTCTTC.

J is TRBJ2-2 and V is TRBV18, with a weak D call TRBD2 (6 bases). This CDR3 has 17 residues. Germline lookup yields CDR1 KGHSH and CDR2 LQKENI. With 3 bases removed from V and 3 bases from J, the gap between germline ends came to 17 bases. The CDR3 bases are TGTGCCAGCTCACCCCCCGGAGGGACTCCGTACACCGGGGAGCTGTTTTTT. Its translation: CASSPPGGTPYTGELFF.

This clone was picked up one time. The V and J genes are TRBV5-6 and TRBJ1-3, with 8 positions matching TRBD1. This CDR3 spans 14 amino acids. Germline V gene lookup returns CDR1 SGHDT and CDR2 YYEEEE. J lost 4 bases, V lost 0 bases, and 0 bases had no gene match. This CDR3 reads CASSLGDRGNTIYF. The CDR3, as DNA: TGTGCCAGCAGCTTGGGGGACAGGGGAAACACCATATATTTT.

The rearrangement uses TRBV7-8 and TRBJ2-5; the D is unclear. With 2 bases removed from V and 9 bases from J, the gap between germline ends came to 10 bases. CDR1 and CDR2 (germline): SGHVS, FQNEAQ. The CDR3 is 12 amino acids. CDR3 coding DNA: TGTGCCAGCAGCTTATTAGGGCCTCCCCAGTACTTC. It specifies CASSLLGPPQYF. Supplemented by reference TRBV7-8 and TRBJ2-5, the full variable domain reads GAGVSQSPRYKVAKRGQDVALRCDPISGHVSLFWYQQALGQGPEFLTYFQNEAQLDKSGLPSDRFFAERPEGSVSTLKIQRTQQEDSAVYLCASSLLGPPQYFGPGTRLLVL.